This TCR beta chain was found in a study of cytotoxic CD8 clonotypes in ibrutinib-treated CLL. About the research overall: After median roughly 68 months, around 14 stayed in remission, approximately twelve progressed; responses roughly 25 partial, 2 complete. A mean of around 250,000 productive templates and tens of thousands of productive rearrangements was obtained per sample.

Profiling relied on immunoSEQ multiplex PCR, and the TCRdb table lists in-frame clones only, not all of them. Here the sample spans roughly 190,000 clones, about two thirds being singletons. Germline-derived CDR1 and CDR2 are SGHAT and FQNNGV. Trimming took off 6 bases at V and 3 bases at J, with 18 bases between the two ends. The CDR3 spans 15 residues. This clone was observed a handful of times. Source: PBMCs, taken after 24 months of ibrutinib treatment. The TCR was taken from a human donor with chronic lymphocytic leukemia. The gene calls are TRBV11-2 and TRBJ2-7; D may be TRBD2 (7 bases). The DNA of the CDR3 is TGTGCCAGCAGTGGATCGGGGGGCCGCAGCTACGAGCAGTACTTC. Amino acid sequence: CASSGSGGRSYEQYF.